The 14 T cell receptor beta chains listed next were all sequenced from one sample in a study of blood T cell repertoires in COVID-19. Generated by immunoSEQ multiplex PCR, the TCRdb table keeps only in-frame clones and is missing some. The repertoire holds under 450,000 clones, with around 83% as singletons. The specimen was PBMCs or T cells enriched from blood (not recorded which). The receptors derive from a woman aged 50 to 60 who had recovered from COVID-19.

The sample holds one count of this clone. J is TRBJ2-3 and V is TRBV2, with a possible D match to TRBD1 (6 bases). Germline V gives CDR1 SNHLY, CDR2 FYNNEI. V was trimmed by 5 bases and J by 5 bases, leaving 8 bases between them. The CDR3 loop spans 12 amino acids. The DNA of the CDR3 is TGTGCCAGCAGTAAGACAGGAGATACGCAGTATTTT. This encodes CASSKTGDTQYF.

The chain carries TRBV7-2 and TRBJ2-3; tentative D call: TRBD2 (5 bases). This CDR3 spans 16 amino acids. Germline loops: CDR1 SGHTA, CDR2 FQGNSA. Trimming removed 3 bases from V and 1 base from J, with 14 bases in between. In DNA form, the CDR3 reads TGTGCCAGCAGCTTCCCCGTGAGGGCCGGCACAGATACGCAGTATTTT. Residues: CASSFPVRAGTDTQYF.

V usage is TRBV7-2 and J usage is TRBJ1-6; D is uncertain. The CDR3 is 17 residues long. V lost 0 bases to trimming and J lost 5 bases, with 14 bases between them. CDR1 is SGHTA, CDR2 FQGNSA, per germline. The CDR3 DNA follows: TGTGCCAGCAGCTTAGCGAGGAGATATTCTAATAATTCACCCCTCCACTTT. This sequence encodes CASSLARRYSNNSPLHF.

This clone was picked up one time. The chain employs TRBV11-3 and TRBJ1-2, with D perhaps matching TRBD1 (6 bases). Looked up from germline, CDR1 is SGHNT and CDR2 is YENEEA. The CDR3 spans 17 residues. V lost 5 bases and J lost 4, with 23 bases in between. CDR3 bases: TGTGCCAGCAGCGGGGGGGAACAGGGTGAATTGGCCTATGGCTACACCTTC. This translates into CASSGGEQGELAYGYTF. Supplemented by reference TRBV11-3 and TRBJ1-2, the full variable domain reads EAGVVQSPRYKIIEKKQPVAFWCNPISGHNTLYWYLQNLGQGPELLIRYENEEAVDDSQLPKDRFSAERLKGVDSTLKIQPAELGDSAVYLCASSGGEQGELAYGYTFGSGTRLTVV.

The J gene is TRBJ2-3, the V gene TRBV7-9, with 8 bases fitting TRBD2. V was clipped by 4 bases and J by 4 bases; unmatched bases: 10. The germline CDR1 and CDR2 sequences are SEHNR and FQNEAQ (reference sequence). The CDR3 runs to 16 residues. CDR3 protein: CASSSILAGKADTQYF. The CDR3 nucleotides read TGTGCCAGCAGCTCTATCTTAGCGGGGAAGGCAGATACGCAGTATTTT. The full variable domain, completed using reference TRBV7-9 and TRBJ2-3, is DTGVSQNPRHKITKRGQNVTFRCDPISEHNRLYWYRQTLGQGPEFLTYFQNEAQLEKSRLLSDRFSAERPKGSFSTLEIQRTEQGDSAMYLCASSSILAGKADTQYFGPGTRLTVL.

This chain links TRBV9 with TRBJ1-2; D uncertain. Trimming pared 7 bases from V and 1 base from J, leaving 8 bases between. This CDR3 has 12 residues. Germline V CDR1 and CDR2: SGDLS, YYNGEE. CDR3 sequence reads: CASRRGNYGYTF. The CDR3 coding sequence is TGTGCCAGCCGCCGAGGTAACTATGGCTACACCTTC.

This clone has only a few counts. The V call is TRBV19, the J call TRBJ2-3, with 15 bases that match TRBD2. The CDR3 consists of 19 residues. Trimming cost V 5 bases and J 3 bases; bases outside gene matches: 12. Germline-derived CDR1 and CDR2 are LNHDA and SQIVND (reference sequence). The DNA for the CDR3 is TGTGCCAGTAGTCTAACCGACCTGGGGACTAGCGGGGGGACAGATACGCAGTATTTT. It yields the protein CASSLTDLGTSGGTDTQYF.

This clone was seen just once. This sample also contains other DNA sequences that code for the same CDR3. The V gene is TRBV2, the J gene TRBJ1-2; D unclear. Germline values: CDR1 SNHLY, CDR2 FYNNEI. V lost 4 bases, J lost 2 bases, and 8 bases lay in between. This CDR3 comprises 13 residues. The CDR3 reads CASSVGANYGYTF. The CDR3, as DNA: TGTGCCAGCAGTGTAGGAGCCAACTATGGCTACACCTTC.

As DNA, the CDR3 is TGTGCCAGCAGCCCCCGAGACAGGGGTTCACCCCTCCACTTT. It yields the protein CASSPRDRGSPLHF. The chain is built from TRBV5-4 and TRBJ1-6; 8 positions agree with TRBD1. Germline CDR1 and CDR2: SGHNT and YYREEE (reference sequence). The V and J ends lost 4 bases and 9 bases, in that order; junction bases with no gene match: 6. The CDR3 runs 14 residues.

In DNA, the CDR3 is TGCAGTGCTAGTTCGGGGAGCGGGAACACTGAAGCTTTCTTT. Its translation: CSASSGSGNTEAFF. V is TRBV20-1 and J is TRBJ1-1; D unresolved. V lost 3 bases and J lost 1, with 12 bases in between. Germline V CDR1 and CDR2: DFQATT, SNEGSKA (reference sequence). The CDR3 spans 14 residues.

The rearrangement uses TRBV28 and TRBJ1-6, with D possibly matching TRBD1 (5 bases). Trimming took off 4 bases at V and 4 bases at J, with 11 bases between the two ends. This CDR3 region has 15 residues. Germline-derived CDR1 and CDR2 are MDHEN and SYDVKM. The CDR3 region is CASSSRGVYNSPLHF. The CDR3, as DNA: TGTGCCAGCAGTTCCCGGGGGGTGTATAATTCACCCCTCCACTTT.

V and J are TRBV5-8 and TRBJ1-1; TRBD1 aligns across 7 bases. Germline V CDR1 and CDR2: SGHTS, YDEGEE. CDR3 length: 15 residues. Germline trimming cut 0 bases from V and 9 bases from J; bases unmatched to any gene: 11. The CDR3 coding sequence is TGTGCCAGCAGCTTGGTTCCGACAGGGTGGCTTCAAGCTTTCTTT. As protein: CASSLVPTGWLQAFF.

The CDR3 is CASSEESRGAHGYTF. The CDR3 nucleotides read TGTGCCAGCAGCGAAGAAAGCAGGGGAGCGCATGGCTACACCTTC. The gene calls are TRBV5-6 and TRBJ1-2, with D perhaps TRBD1 (6 bases). Germline assignment: CDR1 SGHDT and CDR2 YYEEEE. This CDR3 has 15 residues. V lost 4 bases and J 6 bases, leaving 19 bases between the germline ends.

The rearrangement joins TRBV3-1 (or the pseudogene TRBV3-2) to TRBJ2-1, with 15 bases lining up with TRBD2. Per germline, CDR1 LGHDT and CDR2 YNNKEL (reference sequence). V dropped 3 bases and J dropped 7; count of bases not matched to a gene: 7. The CDR3 spans 17 residues. This CDR3 reads CASSHHGLAGGKNEQFF. As DNA, the CDR3 is TGTGCCAGCAGCCACCACGGACTAGCGGGGGGGAAAAATGAGCAGTTCTTC.